This T cell receptor beta chain came from a study of human T cells and chemical hapten exposure. Across the study: Throughout the approximately 24-week study, diphenylcyclopropenone was applied weekly to the patients' scalps. Small volume differences among pooled libraries mainly caused per-sample TCR yield variation. Notes on the study in general: Compared with pre-sensitization or healthy control sets, expanded TCRs clustered more.

With regard to this clonotype: What it binds is unknown.

Sample time point: patch test 1, 2 weeks after DPC sensitization. Treatment defined: therapeutic diphenylcyclopropenone sensitization with weekly scalp DPC. Each CDR3 protein is one row after TCRdb ran MiXCR on the RACE reads. In the table there are around 110,000 distinct CDR3 sequences, about an eighth of which are singletons. Germline CDR1 MNHNY, CDR2 SVGAGI (reference sequence). V gave up 0 bases and J gave up 4 bases; unmatched junction bases: 1. This CDR3 is built from 16 residues. This receptor was taken from a woman aged 45-65 years with alopecia areata. Some clones in this sample may be carry-over from other donors' samples. Material: whole blood, obtained in connection with sensitization to the hapten diphenylcyclopropenone (DPC). This chain links TRBV6-6 with TRBJ2-5; 14 nucleotides match TRBD2. This CDR3 reads CASSYSGLAGGETQYF. CDR3 coding DNA: TGTGCCAGCAGTTACTCCGGACTAGCGGGAGGAGAGACCCAGTACTTC.